This T cell receptor (beta chain) originates from a study of siplizumab effects on memory and regulatory T cells. Germline V gene data show CDR1 as GTSNPN and CDR2 as SVGIG (reference sequence). The CDR3 is made up of 15 amino acids. Trimming shortened V by 3 bases and J by 5 bases, and 19 bases separated the two germline ends. Study findings and constraints: Naive T cells were seen as more diverse than memory cells and as major alloresponse contributors. Alloreactive sequences tracing back to unstimulated CD4+ memory cells fell significantly with siplizumab.

Data came from immunoSEQ multiplex PCR; TCRdb stores just in-frame clones and leaves some out. The table has about 87,000 clones, just under 90% seen once. As to this clone: Its antigen is as yet unknown.

J is TRBJ2-5 and V is TRBV30; D possibly corresponds to TRBD2 (7 bases). Material for sequencing was CD4+ T cells sorted from blood. This TCR was sampled from a human donor in good health. The CDR3 region has the DNA TGTGCCTGGAGGGCGCGGGGGCATAAGGGGGAGACCCAGTACTTC. Translation: CAWRARGHKGETQYF.